The source of this TCR beta chain is a study of CD8 T cells in ankylosing spondylitis. Study outcomes and limitations: Reportedly, disease-linked clones are significantly enriched in ankylosing spondylitis patients' matched synovial fluid. Those disease-linked clones were CD8+; they were also relatively rare in peripheral blood. The study identified a TCR beta motif of several highly homologous variants that appeared characteristic of ankylosing spondylitis blood.

CDR1 is MNHEY and CDR2 is SVGAGI in the germline V gene. This CDR3 has 13 residues. With 4 bases removed from V and 8 bases from J, the gap between germline ends came to 12 bases. Comment on this clonotype: Its specificity is unknown.

TCRdb analysed the 5' RACE reads with MiXCR anew, one entry per CDR3 protein. The table includes about 750,000 distinct CDR3 sequences, around 17% detected once. The rearrangement links TRBV6-5 to TRBJ1-5; maybe TRBD1 (6 bases). Sequences were obtained from blood, either unsorted or a sorted T cell fraction (not recorded which). The receptor's source is a male donor with ankylosing spondylitis. The CDR3 sequence: CASSLGRDKPQHF. As DNA, the CDR3 is TGTGCCAGCAGTTTAGGGAGGGACAAGCCCCAGCATTTT.